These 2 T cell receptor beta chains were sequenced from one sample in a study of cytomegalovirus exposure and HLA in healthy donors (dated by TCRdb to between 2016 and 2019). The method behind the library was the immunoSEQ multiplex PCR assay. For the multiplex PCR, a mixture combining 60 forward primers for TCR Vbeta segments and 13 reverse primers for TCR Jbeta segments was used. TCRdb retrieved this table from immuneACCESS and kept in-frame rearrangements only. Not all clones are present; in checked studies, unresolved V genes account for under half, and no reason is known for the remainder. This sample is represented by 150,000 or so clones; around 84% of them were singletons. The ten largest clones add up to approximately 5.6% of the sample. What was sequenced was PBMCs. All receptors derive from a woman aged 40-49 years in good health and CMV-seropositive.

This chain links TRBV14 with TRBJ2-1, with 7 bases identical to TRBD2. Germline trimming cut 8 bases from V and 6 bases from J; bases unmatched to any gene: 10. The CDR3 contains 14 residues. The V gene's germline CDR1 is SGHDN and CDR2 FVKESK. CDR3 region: CASGRTSSSNEQFF. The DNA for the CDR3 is TGTGCCAGCGGACGGACTAGTTCGTCCAATGAGCAGTTCTTC.

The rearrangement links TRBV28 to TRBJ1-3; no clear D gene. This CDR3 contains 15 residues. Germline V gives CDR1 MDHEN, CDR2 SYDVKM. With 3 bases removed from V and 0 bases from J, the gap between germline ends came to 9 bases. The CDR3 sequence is CASSFSSYSGNTIYF. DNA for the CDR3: TGTGCCAGCAGTTTTTCTTCGTACTCTGGAAACACCATATATTTT.